Below are 26 T cell receptor beta chains sequenced from a single sample in a study of cytomegalovirus exposure and HLA in healthy donors. Amplification used 60 Vbeta primers and 13 Jbeta primers. This table comes from immunoSEQ multiplex PCR, and its TCRdb copy is limited to in-frame clones, with some not included. Found here are 80,000 to 90,000 clones, 80% to 90% of them singletons; the top ten hold 1.9%. Specimen: PBMCs. The receptors were gathered from a woman between 25 and 40 years old in good health and CMV-seronegative.

Worth noting for this clone: At one of its ends the junction is not consistent with the germline gene, which may arise from a read error. This chain joins TRBV7-9 and TRBJ1-1, with TRBD1 matching over 7 bases. The CDR3 spans 14 residues. CDR1 is SEHNR and CDR2 is FQNEAQ in the germline V gene (reference sequence). This chain's CDR3 is CASSHPTGNAEAFF. The CDR3 DNA follows: TGTGCCAGCAGCCATCCGACAGGGAACGCTGAAGCTTTCTTT. Full variable domain (missing parts from reference TRBV7-9 and TRBJ1-1): DTGVSQNPRHKITKRGQNVTFRCDPISEHNRLYWYRQTLGQGPEFLTYFQNEAQLEKSRLLSDRFSAERPKGSFSTLEIQRTEQGDSAMYLCASSHPTGNAEAFFGQGTRLTVV.

This clone was seen a handful of times. The chain recombines TRBV14 with TRBJ1-1; D uncertain. V dropped 4 bases and J dropped 5 bases, with 11 bases sitting between them. Looked up from germline, CDR1 is SGHDN and CDR2 is FVKESK. There are 13 residues in the CDR3. The CDR3 nucleotides read TGTGCCAGCAGCCTTTCGAGAGGGACTGAAGCTTTCTTT. Its protein is CASSLSRGTEAFF.

Concerning this clone: Sequence at one end of the junction differs from germline and may be a read error. V usage is TRBV7-7 and J usage is TRBJ2-5, with D possibly matching TRBD1 (5 bases). The length of the CDR3 is 14 residues. Germline loops: CDR1 SSHAT, CDR2 FNYEAQ (reference sequence). CDR3 loop: CASSLGTRAETQYF. The CDR3, as DNA: TGTGCTAGCAGCTTAGGAACCAGGGCAGAGACCCAGTACTTC. Combining the CDR3 with reference TRBV7-7 and TRBJ2-5 gives the whole variable domain GAGVSQSPRYKVTKRGQDVTLRCDPISSHATLYWYQQALGQGPEFLTYFNYEAQPDKSGLPSDRFSAERPEGSISTLTIQRTEQRDSAMYRCASSLGTRAETQYFGPGTRLLVL.

This chain links TRBV6-5 with TRBJ1-2; D unclear. CDR1 and CDR2 from the germline V gene are MNHEY and SVGAGI. There are 14 residues in the CDR3. V gave up 8 bases and J gave up 4 bases, with 17 bases separating them. CDR3 sequence reads: CASRTSLNSYGYTF. The CDR3 nucleotides read TGTGCCAGCCGCACGTCCCTAAACAGCTATGGCTACACCTTC.

The V gene is TRBV4-3, the J gene TRBJ2-2; D unresolved. Deletions cut 0 bases from V and 4 bases from J, with 6 bases between. Looked up from germline, CDR1 is LGHNA and CDR2 is YSLEER. This CDR3 spans 14 amino acids. CDR3 nucleotide sequence: TGCGCCAGCAGCCAAGAGGCCCTCACCGGGGAGCTGTTTTTT. It specifies CASSQEALTGELFF.

J is TRBJ2-1 and V is TRBV10-3; 10 bases agree with TRBD2. V was pared by 3 bases and J by 5 bases, with 7 bases of the junction left unmatched. CDR1 and CDR2 from the germline V gene are ENHRY and SYGVKD. This CDR3 is built from 16 residues. DNA for the CDR3: TGTGCCATCAGTGACCCTAGCGGGAGTTTCAACAATGAGCAGTTCTTC. This gives the protein CAISDPSGSFNNEQFF.

The chain is built from TRBV7-3 and TRBJ2-3, with D unresolved. V was pared by 2 bases and J by 3 bases, with 18 bases between. CDR1 and CDR2 (germline): SGHTA, FQGTGA. This CDR3 contains 17 residues. This CDR3 is CASSLPVGSRGTDTQYF. CDR3 bases: TGTGCCAGCAGCTTACCGGTAGGATCTAGAGGAACAGATACGCAGTATTTT. The full variable domain, in which reference TRBV7-3 and TRBJ2-3 provide the parts outside the CDR3, is GAGVSQTPSNKVTEKGKYVELRCDPISGHTALYWYRQSLGQGPEFLIYFQGTGAADDSGLPNDRFFAVRPEGSVSTLKIQRTERGDSAVYLCASSLPVGSRGTDTQYFGPGTRLTVL.

The chain employs TRBV18 and TRBJ1-2; unclear D gene. V was pared by 0 bases and J by 4 bases, with 15 bases between. The CDR3 has 16 amino acids. Looked up from germline, CDR1 is KGHSH and CDR2 is LQKENI. The CDR3 nucleotides read TGTGCCAGCTCACCACCGAACTTCCTATATGCCTATGGCTACACCTTC. It encodes CASSPPNFLYAYGYTF.

The chain is built from TRBV5-8 and TRBJ2-7; 8 bases are shared with TRBD1. CDR1 is SGHTS, CDR2 YDEGEE, per germline. V was clipped by 6 bases and J by 5 bases; unmatched bases: 4. CDR3 length: 12 residues. The CDR3 loop reads CASNRGTHEQYF. The CDR3 DNA follows: TGTGCCAGCAACAGGGGGACCCACGAGCAGTACTTC.

This chain joins TRBV5-1 and TRBJ2-1; the D gene is possibly TRBD2 (5 bases). Germline V gene sequence: CDR1 SGHRS, CDR2 YFSETQ. The CDR3 has 15 amino acids. Trimming pared 0 bases from V and 0 bases from J, leaving 7 bases between. CDR3 nucleotides: TGCGCCAGCAGCTTGGAAGGGAGCTCCTACAATGAGCAGTTCTTC. Translation gives CASSLEGSSYNEQFF.

This sequence joins TRBV28 and TRBJ1-5; weak D call: TRBD1 (5 bases). Trimming stripped 2 bases from V and 2 bases from J, with 25 bases between. The CDR3 extends over 20 amino acids. Germline loops: CDR1 MDHEN, CDR2 SYDVKM. The CDR3 loop is CASSLPGAGPTFGGNQPQHF. CDR3 coding DNA: TGTGCCAGCAGTTTACCCGGCGCGGGACCGACTTTTGGGGGCAATCAGCCCCAGCATTTT. Full variable domain (outside the CDR3, taken from reference TRBV28 and TRBJ1-5): DVKVTQSSRYLVKRTGEKVFLECVQDMDHENMFWYRQDPGLGLRLIYFSYDVKMKEKGDIPEGYSVSREKKERFSLILESASTNQTSMYLCASSLPGAGPTFGGNQPQHFGDGTRLSIL.

The chain recombines TRBV10-3 with TRBJ2-7, with TRBD1 identical over 10 bases. From germline, CDR1 is ENHRY and CDR2 SYGVKD. The CDR3 runs 19 residues. V gave up 2 bases and J gave up 1 base; unmatched junction bases: 14. CDR3 protein: CAISETRGTGTGDSYEQYF. The CDR3 nucleotides are TGTGCCATCAGTGAGACGAGGGGGACCGGGACAGGGGATTCCTACGAGCAGTACTTC.

The table lists this clone with a few counts. V and J are TRBV2 and TRBJ2-7, with D possibly TRBD1 on 5 matching bases. In germline, CDR1 is SNHLY, CDR2 FYNNEI. Between the trimmed V and J ends, which lost 0 bases and 4 bases, there was a span of 10 bases. The length of the CDR3 is 14 residues. The CDR3 is CASSEAIGAYEQYF. DNA for the CDR3: TGTGCCAGCAGTGAAGCGATAGGGGCATACGAGCAGTACTTC.

This chain uses TRBV6-5 with TRBJ2-7; TRBD1 is a possible D gene (6 bases). This CDR3 has 12 amino acids. V was pared by 9 bases and J by 6 bases, with 15 bases between. Germline V CDR1 and CDR2: MNHEY, SVGAGI. The DNA for the CDR3 is TGTGCCAGTTATGGGGGCCCCGGCGAGCAGTACTTC. It codes for CASYGGPGEQYF.

This clone was seen just once. CDR3 sequence: CASSQEGTAGANVLTF. In DNA form, the CDR3 reads TGCGCCAGCAGCCAAGAGGGGACAGCTGGGGCCAACGTCCTGACTTTC. The chain combines TRBV4-1 with TRBJ2-6, with 7 bases lining up with TRBD1. There are 16 residues in the CDR3. Trimming at V came to 0 bases and at J to 2 bases, leaving 1 base not matched to a gene. Germline assignment: CDR1 MGHRA and CDR2 YSYEKL.

The chain's CDR3 is CASSLKAGPDTQYF. The CDR3 bases are TGCGCCAGCAGCTTGAAAGCGGGACCAGATACGCAGTATTTT. The chain couples TRBV5-1 to TRBJ2-3; 7 bases line up with TRBD2. The J segment lost 4 bases and the V segment lost 1 base, leaving 3 bases of the junction unmatched. Per the germline V gene, CDR1 is SGHRS and CDR2 is YFSETQ. The CDR3 length is 14 residues.

The chain couples TRBV14 to TRBJ1-2; tentatively, D is TRBD1 (6 bases). Germline CDR1 is SGHDN and CDR2 is FVKESK. The CDR3 is made up of 14 amino acids. The V gene lost 1 base and the J gene lost 6 bases, with 12 bases spanning the gap. CDR3 amino acids: CASSQVGRGDGYTF. The CDR3 DNA sequence: TGTGCCAGCAGCCAAGTTGGCAGGGGAGATGGCTACACCTTC.

J is TRBJ1-5 and V is TRBV7-2; D possibly corresponds to TRBD1 (5 bases). Germline V lookup: CDR1 SGHTA, CDR2 FQGNSA. The CDR3 runs to 13 residues. Trimming pared 5 bases from V and 4 bases from J, leaving 9 bases between. The CDR3 DNA sequence: TGTGCCAGCAGCCCGAGGACAAATCAGCCCCAGCATTTT. It codes for CASSPRTNQPQHF.

The chain has TRBV4-1 and TRBJ1-1; 11 nucleotides match TRBD1. This CDR3 region has 15 residues. V shed 1 base, J shed 4 bases, and the junction held 2 bases outside the gene matches. Germline V CDR1 and CDR2: MGHRA, YSYEKL. CDR3 DNA sequence: TGCGCCAGCAGCCAAGTCGGGACAGGGGGCACTGAAGCTTTCTTT. Residues: CASSQVGTGGTEAFF.

The chain recombines TRBV29-1 with TRBJ2-1, with 11 bases fitting TRBD2. The CDR3 is 15 residues long. From germline, CDR1 is SQVTM and CDR2 ANQGSEA. J lost 7 bases, V lost 1 base, and 6 bases had no gene match. The CDR3 sequence: CSVEGLAGSLNEQFF. In nucleotides, the CDR3 is TGCAGCGTTGAAGGACTAGCGGGAAGTCTTAATGAGCAGTTCTTC.

The rearrangement joins TRBV28 to TRBJ2-4, with a tentative D call TRBD1 (6 bases). V gave up 7 bases and J gave up 7 bases, with 11 bases separating them. Germline values: CDR1 MDHEN, CDR2 SYDVKM. The CDR3 has 12 residues. The CDR3 here is CASIGDRNIQYF. The CDR3 DNA sequence: TGTGCCAGCATTGGAGACAGGAACATTCAGTACTTC.

The V call is TRBV5-6, the J call TRBJ2-7; D is uncertain. The CDR3 length is 14 residues. V was clipped by 0 bases and J by 0 bases, with 7 bases between them. The germline gives CDR1 SGHDT, CDR2 YYEEEE. CDR3 sequence: CASSLGGSSYEQYF. The CDR3 coding sequence is TGTGCCAGCAGCTTGGGTGGCAGCTCCTACGAGCAGTACTTC.

This clone has just one count. The chain has TRBV9 and TRBJ2-7, with no clear D. Germline V gene sequence: CDR1 SGDLS, CDR2 YYNGEE. V lost 0 bases and J lost 2, with 6 bases in between. The CDR3 loop spans 13 amino acids. The CDR3 sequence: CASSVDSTYEQYF. The DNA for the CDR3 is TGTGCCAGCAGCGTAGACAGCACCTACGAGCAGTACTTC.

This chain links TRBV11-2 with TRBJ2-7; 9 nucleotides agree with TRBD2. With V trimmed by 4 bases and J by 6 bases, 10 bases remained unmatched. Germline loops: CDR1 SGHAT, CDR2 FQNNGV. The CDR3 length is 15 residues. CDR3 residues: CASSSISGSVSEQYF. CDR3 nucleotides: TGTGCCAGCAGCTCGATTAGCGGGAGCGTATCCGAGCAGTACTTC.

This clone was observed a single time. This chain links TRBV27 with TRBJ2-3, with 14 bases fitting TRBD2. This CDR3 contains 19 residues. V lost 6 bases, J lost 1 base, and 12 bases stayed unmatched. Germline V gene lookup returns CDR1 MNHEY and CDR2 SMNVEV (reference sequence). CDR3 sequence: CASRAFGTSGRIGTDTQYF. In nucleotides, the CDR3 is TGTGCCAGCAGGGCTTTTGGGACTAGCGGGAGAATCGGCACAGATACGCAGTATTTT.

The V gene is TRBV18, the J gene TRBJ1-2, with D perhaps matching TRBD1 (6 bases). Germline V gene sequence: CDR1 KGHSH, CDR2 LQKENI. This CDR3 has 17 residues. Trimming took off 2 bases at V and 0 bases at J, with 16 bases between the two ends. The CDR3 DNA reads as TGTGCCAGCTCACCAATTTCCAGGGGAAGGACTAACTATGGCTACACCTTC. Translation gives CASSPISRGRTNYGYTF.